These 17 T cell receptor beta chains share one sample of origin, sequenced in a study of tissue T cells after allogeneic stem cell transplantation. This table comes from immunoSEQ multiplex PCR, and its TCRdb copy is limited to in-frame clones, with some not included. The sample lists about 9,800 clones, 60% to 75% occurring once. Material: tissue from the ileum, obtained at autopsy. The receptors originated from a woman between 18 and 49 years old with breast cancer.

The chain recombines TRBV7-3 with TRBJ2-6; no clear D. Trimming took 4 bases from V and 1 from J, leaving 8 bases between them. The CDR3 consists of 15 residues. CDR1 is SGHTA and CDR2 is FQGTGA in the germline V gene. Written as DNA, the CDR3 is TGTGCCAGCAGCTCCCAGCTATCTGGGGCCAACGTCCTGACTTTC. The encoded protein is CASSSQLSGANVLTF.

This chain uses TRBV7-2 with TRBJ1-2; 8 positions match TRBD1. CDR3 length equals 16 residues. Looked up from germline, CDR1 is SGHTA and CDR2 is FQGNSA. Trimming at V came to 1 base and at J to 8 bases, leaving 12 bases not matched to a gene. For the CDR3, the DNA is TGTGCCAGCAGCTTAGGGAGGACAGGGACTCAGCAGGGCTACACCTTC. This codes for CASSLGRTGTQQGYTF.

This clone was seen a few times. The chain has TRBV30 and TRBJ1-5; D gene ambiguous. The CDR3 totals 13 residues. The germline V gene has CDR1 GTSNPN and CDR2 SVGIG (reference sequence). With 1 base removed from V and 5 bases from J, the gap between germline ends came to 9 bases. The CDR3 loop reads CAWSEGVHQPQHF. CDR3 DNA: TGTGCCTGGAGTGAAGGTGTCCATCAGCCCCAGCATTTT.

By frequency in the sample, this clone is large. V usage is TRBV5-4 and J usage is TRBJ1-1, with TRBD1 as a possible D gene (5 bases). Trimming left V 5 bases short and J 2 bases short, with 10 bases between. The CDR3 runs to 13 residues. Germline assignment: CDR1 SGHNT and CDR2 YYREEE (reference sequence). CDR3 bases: TGTGCCAGCAGGCCCACAGGAAACACTGAAGCTTTCTTT. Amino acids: CASRPTGNTEAFF.

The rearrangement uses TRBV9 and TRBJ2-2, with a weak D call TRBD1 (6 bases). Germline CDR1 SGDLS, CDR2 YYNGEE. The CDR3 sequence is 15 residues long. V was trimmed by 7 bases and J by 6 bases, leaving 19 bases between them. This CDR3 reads CASSARGEDPGELFF. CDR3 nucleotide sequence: TGTGCCAGCTCAGCCAGGGGTGAGGACCCCGGGGAGCTGTTTTTT. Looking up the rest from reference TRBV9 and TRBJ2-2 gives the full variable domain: DSGVTQTPKHLITATGQRVTLRCSPRSGDLSVYWYQQSLDQGLQFLIQYYNGEERAKGNILERFSAQQFPDLHSELNLSSLELGDSALYFCASSARGEDPGELFFGEGSRLTVL.

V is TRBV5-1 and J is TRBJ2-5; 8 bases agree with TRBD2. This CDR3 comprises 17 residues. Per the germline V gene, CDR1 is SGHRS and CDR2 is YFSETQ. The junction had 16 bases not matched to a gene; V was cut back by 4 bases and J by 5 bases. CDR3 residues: CASSPEGGLAGSETQYF. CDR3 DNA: TGCGCCAGCAGCCCTGAGGGAGGGCTAGCGGGTAGTGAGACCCAGTACTTC.

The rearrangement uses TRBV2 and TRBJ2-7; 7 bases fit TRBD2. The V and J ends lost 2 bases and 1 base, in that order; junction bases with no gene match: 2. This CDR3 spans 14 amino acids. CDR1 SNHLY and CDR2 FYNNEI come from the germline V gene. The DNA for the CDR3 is TGTGCCAGCAGTGAACTAGCGGAATCCTACGAGCAGTACTTC. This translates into CASSELAESYEQYF.

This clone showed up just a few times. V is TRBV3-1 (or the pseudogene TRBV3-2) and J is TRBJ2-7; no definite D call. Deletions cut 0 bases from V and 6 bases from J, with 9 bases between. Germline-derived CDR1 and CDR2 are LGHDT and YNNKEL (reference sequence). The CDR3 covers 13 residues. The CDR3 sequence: CASSQDLFREQYF. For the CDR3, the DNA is TGTGCCAGCAGCCAAGACTTATTCCGCGAGCAGTACTTC.

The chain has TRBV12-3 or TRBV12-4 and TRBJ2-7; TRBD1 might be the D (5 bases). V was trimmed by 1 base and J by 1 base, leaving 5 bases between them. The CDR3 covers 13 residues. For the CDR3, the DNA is TGTGCCAGCAGTTTAGGACAGTCCTACGAGCAGTACTTC. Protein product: CASSLGQSYEQYF.

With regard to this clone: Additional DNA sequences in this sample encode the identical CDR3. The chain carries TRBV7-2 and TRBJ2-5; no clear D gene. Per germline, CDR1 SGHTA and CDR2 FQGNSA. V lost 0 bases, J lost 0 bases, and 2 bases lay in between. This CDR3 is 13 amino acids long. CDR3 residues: CASSLAYQETQYF. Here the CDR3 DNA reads TGTGCCAGCAGCTTAGCGTACCAAGAGACCCAGTACTTC.

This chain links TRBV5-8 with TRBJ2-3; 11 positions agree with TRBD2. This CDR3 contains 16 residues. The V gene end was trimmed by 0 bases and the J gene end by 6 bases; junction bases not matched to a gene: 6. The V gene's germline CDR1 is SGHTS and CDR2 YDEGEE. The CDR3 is CASSLGGSGGADTQYF. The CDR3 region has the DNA TGTGCCAGCAGCTTGGGCGGTAGCGGGGGGGCGGATACGCAGTATTTT.

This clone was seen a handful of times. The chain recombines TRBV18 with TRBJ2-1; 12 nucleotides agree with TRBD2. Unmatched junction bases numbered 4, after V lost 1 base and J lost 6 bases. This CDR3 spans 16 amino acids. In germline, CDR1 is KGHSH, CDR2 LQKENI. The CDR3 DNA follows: TGTGCCAGCTCACCACGAACGACTAGCGGGAGCAATGAGCAGTTCTTC. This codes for CASSPRTTSGSNEQFF.

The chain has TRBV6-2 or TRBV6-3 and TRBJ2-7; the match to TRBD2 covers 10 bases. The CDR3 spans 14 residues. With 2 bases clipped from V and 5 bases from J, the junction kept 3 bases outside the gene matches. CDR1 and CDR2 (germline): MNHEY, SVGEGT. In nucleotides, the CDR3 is TGTGCCAGCAGTTACGAGCTAGCGGGAGACGAGCAGTACTTC. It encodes CASSYELAGDEQYF.

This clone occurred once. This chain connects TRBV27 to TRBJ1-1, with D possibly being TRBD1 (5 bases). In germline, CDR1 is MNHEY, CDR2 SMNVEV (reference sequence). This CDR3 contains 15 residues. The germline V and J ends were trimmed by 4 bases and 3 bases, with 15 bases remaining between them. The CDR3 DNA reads TGTGCCAGCAGTTATTCTTCAGGGTTGGACACTGAAGCTTTCTTT. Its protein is CASSYSSGLDTEAFF.

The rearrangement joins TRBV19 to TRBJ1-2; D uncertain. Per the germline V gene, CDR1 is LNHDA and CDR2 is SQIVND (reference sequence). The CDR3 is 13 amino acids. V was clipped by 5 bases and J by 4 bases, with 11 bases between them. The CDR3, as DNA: TGTGCCAGTAGTGAGAGTGGGTCCTATGGCTACACCTTC. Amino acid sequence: CASSESGSYGYTF.

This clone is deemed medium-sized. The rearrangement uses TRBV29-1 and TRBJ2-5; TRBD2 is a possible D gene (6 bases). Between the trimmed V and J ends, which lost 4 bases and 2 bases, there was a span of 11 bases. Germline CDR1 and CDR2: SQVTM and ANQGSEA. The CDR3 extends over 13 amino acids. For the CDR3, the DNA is TGCAGCGTTGGTCCCAGCGGGCAAGAGACCCAGTACTTC. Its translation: CSVGPSGQETQYF.

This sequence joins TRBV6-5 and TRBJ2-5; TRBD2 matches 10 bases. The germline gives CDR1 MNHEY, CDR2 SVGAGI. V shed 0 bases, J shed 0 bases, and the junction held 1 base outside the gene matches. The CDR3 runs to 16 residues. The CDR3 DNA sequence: TGTGCCAGCAGTTACTCACTAGCGGGGAACCAAGAGACCCAGTACTTC. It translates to CASSYSLAGNQETQYF.